These 15 T cell receptor beta chains were all obtained from the same sample, sequenced in a study of T cells in Graves' hyperthyroidism and ophthalmopathy. TCR beta CDR3 regions were amplified from RNA transcripts. Researchers ran a first-round RT-PCR on the TCR CDR3 using the HTBI primer set. TCRdb itself ran the multiplex PCR reads through MiXCR, one entry per CDR3 protein. The table lists about 690,000 distinct CDR3 sequences, approximately 15% of them singletons. The sequenced sample was blood. The receptors derive from a man in his fifties with Graves' hyperthyroidism.

V gene TRBV15 combines with J gene TRBJ2-3; a possible D gene is TRBD2 (5 bases). The CDR3 has 15 amino acids. V was clipped by 1 base and J by 0 bases, with 8 bases between them. Germline lookup yields CDR1 LNHNV and CDR2 YYDKDF (reference sequence). The CDR3 here is CATSRVLDSTDTQYF. The CDR3 region has the DNA TGTGCCACCAGCAGAGTACTAGACAGCACAGATACGCAGTATTTT.

This clonotype was observed at least ten times. J is TRBJ2-1 and V is TRBV7-3, with 11 bases aligning to TRBD2. Germline-derived CDR1 and CDR2 are SGHTA and FQGTGA. With V trimmed by 0 bases and J by 2 bases, 9 bases remained unmatched. The CDR3 covers 19 residues. CDR3 sequence (DNA): TGTGCCAGCAGCTTAACTGGCTCTAGCGGGAGGCCAGCCTACAATGAGCAGTTCTTC. Its translation is CASSLTGSSGRPAYNEQFF. Full variable domain (remainder filled in from reference TRBV7-3 and TRBJ2-1): GAGVSQTPSNKVTEKGKYVELRCDPISGHTALYWYRQSLGQGPEFLIYFQGTGAADDSGLPNDRFFAVRPEGSVSTLKIQRTERGDSAVYLCASSLTGSSGRPAYNEQFFGPGTRLTVL.

This clonotype occurred many times. The chain joins TRBV5-1 to TRBJ2-3; possibly TRBD1 for D (6 bases). The CDR3 covers 14 residues. Germline assignment: CDR1 SGHRS and CDR2 YFSETQ. V gave up 4 bases and J gave up 2 bases, with 11 bases separating them. CDR3 sequence: CASSGRGTTDTQYF. The CDR3 DNA reads as TGCGCCAGCAGCGGCAGGGGAACCACAGATACGCAGTATTTT. The full variable domain, its missing parts supplied by reference TRBV5-1 and TRBJ2-3, is KAGVTQTPRYLIKTRGQQVTLSCSPISGHRSVSWYQQTPGQGLQFLFEYFSETQRNKGNFPGRFSGRQFSNSRSEMNVSTLELGDSALYLCASSGRGTTDTQYFGPGTRLTVL.

Turning to this clonotype: This may come from a read error, since a much larger clone is one base off. The rearrangement links TRBV27 to TRBJ2-4, with D tentatively TRBD2 (5 bases). Germline CDR1 reads MNHEY; CDR2 reads SMNVEV (reference sequence). The CDR3 is 15 residues long. CDR3 sequence reads: CASSLDRARLNFQYF. CDR3 coding DNA: TGTGCCAGCAGTTTAGACCGGGCCAGACTAAACTTTCAGTACTTC.

The sample holds many counts of this clonotype. This chain connects TRBV7-9 to TRBJ2-7, with D perhaps matching TRBD1 (6 bases). Germline loops: CDR1 SEHNR, CDR2 FQNEAQ (reference sequence). Trimming took off 3 bases at V and 3 bases at J, with 15 bases between the two ends. The length of the CDR3 is 15 residues. The CDR3 reads CASSFIQGKHYEQYF. As DNA, the CDR3 is TGTGCCAGCAGCTTTATTCAGGGGAAGCACTACGAGCAGTACTTC.

This clonotype has ten or more counts. The chain has TRBV30 and TRBJ1-1; D remains ambiguous. This CDR3 spans 13 amino acids. Germline CDR1 and CDR2: GTSNPN and SVGIG (reference sequence). The V gene lost 0 bases and the J gene lost 5 bases, with 10 bases spanning the gap. This CDR3 is CAWSVMGRTEAFF. CDR3 DNA sequence: TGTGCCTGGAGTGTCATGGGTCGTACTGAAGCTTTCTTT.

This clonotype was detected only a few times. The gene calls are TRBV4-3 and TRBJ1-1; D is unclear. From germline, CDR1 is LGHNA and CDR2 YSLEER. CDR3 length: 15 residues. V was pared by 0 bases and J by 2 bases, with 10 bases between. CDR3 sequence reads: CASSQEGTGNTEAFF. In DNA, the CDR3 is TGCGCCAGCAGCCAAGAAGGAACGGGCAACACTGAAGCTTTCTTT.

This clonotype was detected only a few times. V and J are TRBV29-1 and TRBJ2-5; the D gene is possibly TRBD2 (6 bases). The CDR3 has 14 residues. V lost 3 bases to trimming and J lost 4 bases, with 15 bases between them. The germline V gene has CDR1 SQVTM and CDR2 ANQGSEA. The CDR3 nucleotides are TGCAGCGTTGATTCTGGGGGGTTTCGAGAGACCCAGTACTTC. Encoded protein: CSVDSGGFRETQYF.

This clonotype was picked up a small number of times. The V call is TRBV20-1, the J call TRBJ2-7; D remains ambiguous. Trimming shortened V by 2 bases and J by 0 bases, and 5 bases separated the two germline ends. Germline values: CDR1 DFQATT, CDR2 SNEGSKA (reference sequence). This CDR3 is 12 amino acids long. The DNA of the CDR3 is TGCAGTGCTAGACAGTTCTCCTACGAGCAGTACTTC. Its translation: CSARQFSYEQYF.

This clonotype was recorded at least ten times. The chain uses TRBV28 and TRBJ2-3; D unclear. This CDR3 is built from 14 residues. Germline V gene sequence: CDR1 MDHEN, CDR2 SYDVKM. V lost 5 bases and J 5 bases, leaving 14 bases between the germline ends. The CDR3 nucleotides are TGTGCCAGCAGTAAGGGCTCGCATGGAGATACGCAGTATTTT. This gives the protein CASSKGSHGDTQYF.

This clonotype was counted many times. The chain links TRBV20-1 to TRBJ2-7, with 14 bases lining up with TRBD2. Germline trimming cut 0 bases from V and 7 bases from J; bases unmatched to any gene: 11. This CDR3 comprises 17 residues. Germline V CDR1 and CDR2: DFQATT, SNEGSKA (reference sequence). The CDR3 here is CSARDLRGLAGVYEQYF. The CDR3, as DNA: TGCAGTGCTAGAGATTTGCGGGGACTAGCGGGAGTTTATGAGCAGTACTTC.

This clonotype appeared many times. The chain joins TRBV2 to TRBJ1-2; no definite D call. Trimming removed 4 bases from V and 0 bases from J, with 9 bases in between. CDR3 size: 14 residues. Looked up from germline, CDR1 is SNHLY and CDR2 is FYNNEI. The CDR3 bases are TGTGCCAGCAGTGGGACGGGAGCTAACTATGGCTACACCTTC. As protein: CASSGTGANYGYTF. The full variable domain, with the rest looked up from reference TRBV2 and TRBJ1-2, is EPEVTQTPSHQVTQMGQEVILRCVPISNHLYFYWYRQILGQKVEFLVSFYNNEISEKSEIFDDQFSVERPDGSNFTLKIRSTKLEDSAMYFCASSGTGANYGYTFGSGTRLTVV.

The chain uses TRBV5-5 and TRBJ1-4; D unresolved. The length of the CDR3 is 15 residues. Trimming shortened V by 1 base and J by 8 bases, and 15 bases separated the two germline ends. The germline CDR1 and CDR2 sequences are SGHKS and YYEKEE (reference sequence). This CDR3 reads CASSLSSQATEKLFF. Here the CDR3 DNA reads TGTGCCAGCAGCTTGTCATCCCAGGCCACGGAAAAACTGTTTTTT.

V and J are TRBV28 and TRBJ2-7; no firm D call. With 7 bases removed from V and 5 bases from J, the gap between germline ends came to 9 bases. Germline V CDR1 and CDR2: MDHEN, SYDVKM. This CDR3 spans 11 amino acids. The CDR3 region has the DNA TGTGCCAGCAACACCGTGGACGAGCAGTACTTC. Translating it yields CASNTVDEQYF.

A remark on this clonotype: Relative to the germline gene, one junction end is altered; a read error may explain this. V is TRBV7-9 and J is TRBJ2-2; the match to TRBD2 covers 10 bases. This CDR3 has 16 amino acids. CDR1 is SEHNR and CDR2 is FQNEAQ in the germline V gene (reference sequence). CDR3 protein: CASSQPSGRAPGELFF. The CDR3 bases are TGCGCCAGCAGCCAACCAAGCGGGAGGGCCCCCGGGGAGCTGTTTTTT.